These T cell receptor beta chains were read from a single sample in a study of molecular identifiers for immune sequencing clone quantification. TCRdb passed the PCR reads through MiXCR, listing each CDR3 protein once. Counted here are more than 450,000 distinct CDR3 sequences, 20% to 25% occurring once; the ten biggest clones make up approximately 0.8%. The sample comprised naive CD8+ T cells from blood, with Jurkat cell RNA spiked in. The receptors were sampled from a human donor in good health. Some libraries in this study had Jurkat cell RNA spiked in. Both conserved end residues are part of each CDR3. The D gene is left open where the match is weak. Some rows mark clone size as missing; the rest say once, few, many or name a class of expanded clone.

TRBJ2-5	.	many	TRBV10-3	TGTGCCACACAGGAGGGCCAAGAGACCCAGTACTTC	CATQEGQETQYF
TRBJ1-5	.	few	TRBV9	TGTGCCAGCAGCGTAGAGGGGGGGGTATGGAGCAATCAGCCCCAGCATTTT	CASSVEGGVWSNQPQHF
TRBJ2-1	TRBD2	few	TRBV27	TGTGCCAGCAGTATTCTAGCGGGGCCCTACAATGAGCAGTTCTTC	CASSILAGPYNEQFF
TRBJ1-6	.	many	TRBV10-2	TGCGCCAGCAGTGAGGTCTCAAATTCACCCCTCCACTTT	CASSEVSNSPLHF
TRBJ2-3	TRBD2	.	TRBV11-2	TGTGCCAGCAGCTTAGTATTGGGGACTAGCGGACGCACAGATACGCAGTATTTT	CASSLVLGTSGRTDTQYF
TRBJ2-3	TRBD2	once	TRBV5-6	TGTGCCGGCAGCTTGAGCTACGGGGGGGAGACCGTCGCGGATACGCAGTATTTT	CAGSLSYGGETVADTQYF
TRBJ2-3	.	.	TRBV20-1	TGCAGTGCGATTAGCTCCGCAGATACGCAGTATTTT	CSAISSADTQYF
TRBJ2-7	TRBD1	few	TRBV9	TGTGCCAGCAGCGTAGGGGCATTGGGACAGGGGTCCGAGCAGTACTTC	CASSVGALGQGSEQYF
TRBJ2-3	TRBD2	many	TRBV7-8	TGTGCCAGCAGCCCTGGGAGGGCCCGCACAGATACGCAGTATTTT	CASSPGRARTDTQYF
TRBJ2-6	.	few	TRBV30	TGTGCCTGGACCGGATCTTCTGGGGCCAACGTCCTGACTTTC	CAWTGSSGANVLTF
TRBJ2-7	TRBD1	.	TRBV2	TGTGCCAGCACTAGGACAGGGCTCTCCTACGAGCAGTACTTC	CASTRTGLSYEQYF
TRBJ1-1	.	.	TRBV20-1	TGCAGTGCCGAGGGGTACGCGCAGGGTGGGGGGGCTGCAGCTTTCTTT	CSAEGYAQGGGAAAFF
TRBJ2-7	TRBD2	.	TRBV6-2/TRBV6-3	TGTGCCAGCAGTCCCGGGACTAGCTACGAGCAGTGCTTC	CASSPGTSYEQCF
TRBJ2-7	TRBD1	many	TRBV7-8	TGTGCCAGCAGCCCACCGGGACAGGGGGCCGTCGAGCAGTACTTC	CASSPPGQGAVEQYF
TRBJ2-1	.	.	TRBV29-1	TGCAGCGTTGTGGTTCAGGGTGAGAATGAGCAGTTCTTC	CSVVVQGENEQFF
TRBJ2-1	.	many	TRBV28	TGTGCCAGCAGTTTCACGGATGAGCAGTTCTTC	CASSFTDEQFF
TRBJ1-1	.	.	TRBV20-1	TGCAGTGCTCCCCGAAAGACCACTTACGTAAACACTGAAGCTTTCTTT	CSAPRKTTYVNTEAFF
TRBJ1-1	.	.	TRBV30	TGTGCCTGGAGGCCGCAGTTGAACACTGAAGCTTTCTTT	CAWRPQLNTEAFF
TRBJ1-5	TRBD1	many	TRBV4-1	TGCGCCAGCAGCCGTACAGGGGTCAGCAATCAGCCCCAGCATTTT	CASSRTGVSNQPQHF
TRBJ2-2	TRBD1	.	TRBV27	TGTGCCAGCAGTCCACAGGGGGTTGGCACCGGGGAGCTGTTTTTT	CASSPQGVGTGELFF
TRBJ1-5	.	many	TRBV27	TGTGCCAGCAGTGCATATAGCAATCAGCCCCAGCATTTT	CASSAYSNQPQHF
TRBJ2-7	TRBD1	many	TRBV29-1	TGCAGCGTCCCTTTGACAGGGAGCGAGCAGTACTTC	CSVPLTGSEQYF
TRBJ2-5	.	few	TRBV7-9	TGTGCCAGCAGAAAAACAGGTCTTCAAGAGACCCAGTACTTC	CASRKTGLQETQYF
TRBJ2-5	TRBD2	.	TRBV5-4	TGTGCCAGCAGCCCTAGCGGGAGCTTCGGTAACCAAGAGACCCAGTACTTC	CASSPSGSFGNQETQYF
TRBJ1-6	.	few	TRBV7-6	TGTGCCAGCAGCCTTTCTTCCACCGGGTCCTTCTATAATTCACCCCTCCACTTT	CASSLSSTGSFYNSPLHF
TRBJ1-5	.	many	TRBV19	TGTGCCAGTAGTATAGTCACTGATCAGCCCCAGCATTTT	CASSIVTDQPQHF
TRBJ2-2	.	.	TRBV20-1	TGCAGTGCTGCCCTTCGGCGGACCGGGGAGCTGTTTTTT	CSAALRRTGELFF
TRBJ2-7	.	many	TRBV7-2	TGTGCCAGCAGCTTCGGGACCGTTGGGTACGAGCAGTACTTC	CASSFGTVGYEQYF
TRBJ2-3	TRBD1	.	TRBV10-1	TGCGCCAGCAGTGATGCACAGGGGGGTTGGGATACGCAGTATTTT	CASSDAQGGWDTQYF
TRBJ2-1	TRBD2	.	TRBV7-9	TGTGCCAGCAGCTTATGGGCGGGAGAAGTGCAGTTCTTC	CASSLWAGEVQFF
TRBJ2-7	.	.	TRBV10-3	TGTGCCATCAGTGAGTCGCAGGTAACCTACGAGCAGTACTTC	CAISESQVTYEQYF
TRBJ2-3	TRBD2	few	TRBV5-1	TGCGCCTCCACCCTAGCGGGAGGAACAGATACGCAGTATTTT	CASTLAGGTDTQYF